These 11 T cell receptor beta chains were all obtained from the same sample, sequenced in a study of blood T cell repertoires in COVID-19. Profiled with immunoSEQ multiplex PCR; TCRdb holds only in-frame clones, not every one. This table has nearly 70,000 clones, 70% to 90% appearing once. What was sequenced was peripheral blood. The source of these receptors is a woman aged 45-59 years with COVID-19, enrolled during active disease.

This chain joins TRBV6-2 or TRBV6-3 and TRBJ2-2; 8 nucleotides align to TRBD2. The V gene's germline CDR1 is MNHEY and CDR2 SVGEGT. CDR3 length: 16 amino acids. V dropped 5 bases and J dropped 0; count of bases not matched to a gene: 5. CDR3 amino acids: CASSTLAGPNTGELFF. The CDR3 DNA sequence: TGTGCCAGCAGTACTTTAGCGGGACCGAACACCGGGGAGCTGTTTTTT.

The chain couples TRBV5-6 to TRBJ2-7; maybe TRBD2 (5 bases). V was cut by 1 base and J by 4 bases, with 12 bases left in between. The V gene's germline CDR1 is SGHDT and CDR2 YYEEEE. This CDR3 is built from 14 residues. CDR3 loop: CASSLSGKGYEQYF. In DNA form, the CDR3 reads TGTGCCAGCAGCTTGTCCGGGAAAGGGTACGAGCAGTACTTC.

The genes are TRBV15 and TRBJ2-7, with D perhaps TRBD2 (6 bases). Trimming left V 3 bases short and J 2 bases short, with 17 bases between. CDR3 length: 16 residues. Germline assignment: CDR1 LNHNV and CDR2 YYDKDF (reference sequence). CDR3 bases: TGTGCCACCAGCAGTTCAAGGTGGGGGGAAGCCTACGAGCAGTACTTC. The encoded protein is CATSSSRWGEAYEQYF.

J is TRBJ1-5 and V is TRBV7-6; no clear D. In germline, CDR1 is SGHVS, CDR2 FNYEAQ. CDR3 length: 13 amino acids. V gave up 2 bases and J gave up 9 bases, with 11 bases separating them. As DNA, the CDR3 is TGTGCCAGCAGCTTATTAACGGGTGGGCCCCAGCATTTT. As protein: CASSLLTGGPQHF.

The rearrangement links TRBV30 to TRBJ2-2, with 8 bases lining up with TRBD1. There are 16 residues in the CDR3. Germline V CDR1 and CDR2: GTSNPN, SVGIG (reference sequence). V gave up 0 bases and J gave up 4 bases; unmatched junction bases: 7. CDR3 sequence: CAWSVFSTGGTGELFF. For the CDR3, the DNA is TGTGCCTGGAGTGTTTTCAGCACAGGGGGCACCGGGGAGCTGTTTTTT.

This clone was counted a few times. This chain joins TRBV6-4 and TRBJ2-2; 7 bases match TRBD2. CDR3 length: 14 residues. The V segment lost 7 bases and the J segment 5 bases; nucleotides outside the gene matches: 7. From germline, CDR1 is MRHNA and CDR2 SNTAGT. CDR3 protein: CASTAGEGTGELFF. The DNA of the CDR3 is TGTGCCAGCACGGCGGGAGAAGGTACCGGGGAGCTGTTTTTT.

V usage is TRBV4-3 and J usage is TRBJ2-7; TRBD1 aligns across 8 bases. V trimming: 1 base; J trimming: 2 bases; junction bases outside the gene matches: 7. This CDR3 comprises 16 residues. Germline loops: CDR1 LGHNA, CDR2 YSLEER. CDR3 residues: CASSQVIGTGTYEQYF. The CDR3 nucleotides read TGCGCCAGCAGCCAAGTAATCGGGACAGGTACCTACGAGCAGTACTTC.

This chain connects TRBV12-3 or TRBV12-4 to TRBJ1-1; tentative D call: TRBD1 (5 bases). This CDR3 region has 13 residues. Trimming shortened V by 5 bases and J by 1 base, and 8 bases separated the two germline ends. The CDR3 region has the DNA TGTGCCAGCAGTCGCGGACAGAACACTGAAGCTTTCTTT. Amino acids: CASSRGQNTEAFF.

The chain uses TRBV6-5 and TRBJ1-6; D not certain. V was shortened by 2 bases and J by 6 bases, with 5 bases between the two germline ends. The CDR3 sequence is 13 residues long. Germline CDR1 reads MNHEY; CDR2 reads SVGAGI. CDR3 residues: CASSYRINSPLHF. In nucleotides, the CDR3 is TGTGCCAGCAGTTACCGTATTAATTCACCCCTCCACTTT.

This clone has just a few counts. The gene calls are TRBV28 and TRBJ2-7, with 11 bases that match TRBD2. CDR1 and CDR2 (germline): MDHEN, SYDVKM. This CDR3 is 17 amino acids long. V lost 3 bases, J lost 4 bases, and 11 bases stayed unmatched. The CDR3 DNA is TGTGCCAGCAGTTTTCCTCGACTAGCGGGGCCACTTTACGAGCAGTACTTC. Protein: CASSFPRLAGPLYEQYF.

The chain employs TRBV7-6 and TRBJ2-1; TRBD2 agrees at 13 bases. The CDR3 has 17 residues. Germline V gene lookup returns CDR1 SGHVS and CDR2 FNYEAQ. With V trimmed by 5 bases and J by 0 bases, 4 bases remained unmatched. The CDR3 nucleotides are TGTGCCAGCAGCCCGTGGACTAGCGGGAGCTCCTACAATGAGCAGTTCTTC. Translated: CASSPWTSGSSYNEQFF. The complete variable domain, with remaining parts taken from reference TRBV7-6 and TRBJ2-1, reads GAGVSQSPRYKVTKRGQDVALRCDPISGHVSLYWYRQALGQGPEFLTYFNYEAQQDKSGLPNDRFSAERPEGSISTLTIQRTEQRDSAMYRCASSPWTSGSSYNEQFFGPGTRLTVL.